What follows are 8 T cell receptor beta chains derived from one specimen sequenced in a study of post-analysis software for immune sequencing data. cDNA libraries for TCR beta contained unique molecular identifiers. TCRdb re-called the PCR reads through MiXCR, storing one row per CDR3 protein. The sample has around 160,000 distinct CDR3 sequences, under 40% seen once. Sequenced material: blood, taken after autologous hematopoietic stem cell transplantation. These receptors all stem from a girl aged 5 to 17 with multiple sclerosis.

This clonotype has a handful of counts. The chain is built from TRBV2 and TRBJ1-5; the match to TRBD1 covers 9 bases. The V gene's germline CDR1 is SNHLY and CDR2 FYNNEI. Trimming removed 4 bases from V and 8 bases from J; junction bases left unmatched: 3. The CDR3 has 13 amino acids. The CDR3 nucleotides read TGTGCCAGCAGTGTAGGGGACAGGGAGCCCCAGCATTTT. Amino acids: CASSVGDREPQHF.

V is TRBV20-1 and J is TRBJ2-1, with TRBD1 as a possible D gene (5 bases). Germline V gene sequence: CDR1 DFQATT, CDR2 SNEGSKA (reference sequence). This CDR3 has 15 residues. V was trimmed by 0 bases and J by 9 bases, leaving 18 bases between them. The CDR3 reads CSARDRQGLGCEQFF. For the CDR3, the DNA is TGCAGTGCTAGAGATCGTCAGGGCCTCGGCTGTGAGCAGTTCTTC.

This chain uses TRBV30 with TRBJ2-1; TRBD2 matches at 7 bases. This CDR3 region has 15 residues. V lost 5 bases, J lost 2 bases, and 9 bases stayed unmatched. Germline V gene lookup returns CDR1 GTSNPN and CDR2 SVGIG (reference sequence). The CDR3 nucleotides are TGTGCCTGGGGCTATGCAGGGAGGGCCTACAATGAGCAGTTCTTC. Protein sequence: CAWGYAGRAYNEQFF.

The genes are TRBV6-2 or TRBV6-3 and TRBJ2-5, with TRBD2 matching over 9 bases. CDR3 length: 15 amino acids. In germline, CDR1 is MNHEY, CDR2 SVGEGT. Germline trimming cut 9 bases from V and 5 bases from J; bases unmatched to any gene: 13. In DNA form, the CDR3 reads TGTGCCAGTCTAGGGCTTAGCGGGAGTAAGGAGACCCAGTACTTC. Encoded protein: CASLGLSGSKETQYF.

V gene TRBV20-1 combines with J gene TRBJ2-7, with a weak D call TRBD2 (6 bases). The germline V gene encodes CDR1 DFQATT and CDR2 SNEGSKA (reference sequence). The CDR3 runs 14 residues. Trimming took off 2 bases at V and 2 bases at J, with 13 bases between the two ends. The CDR3 spells CSARPPAGAYEQYF. CDR3 DNA: TGCAGTGCTAGACCCCCAGCGGGCGCCTACGAGCAGTACTTC.

This clonotype has more than one count but fewer than ten. V usage is TRBV6-4 and J usage is TRBJ2-3; 11 positions agree with TRBD2. Germline V lookup: CDR1 MRHNA, CDR2 SNTAGT. The CDR3 length is 16 residues. Trimming removed 2 bases from V and 4 bases from J; junction bases left unmatched: 5. The CDR3 DNA follows: TGTGCCAGCAGTGACACTAGCGGGAGTGGGGCAGATACGCAGTATTTT. Protein product: CASSDTSGSGADTQYF.

The genes are TRBV29-1 and TRBJ2-1, with D perhaps matching TRBD1 or TRBD2 (5 bases each). The DNA end favors TRBJ2-7, so the J call may be wrong. The CDR3 runs 11 residues. Per the germline V gene, CDR1 is SQVTM and CDR2 is ANQGSEA. In DNA, the CDR3 is TGCAGCGCTGGGGGAACCTGCGAGCAGTACTTC. It specifies CSAGGTCEQYF.

V gene TRBV20-1 combines with J gene TRBJ1-5; no reliable D call. V gave up 4 bases and J gave up 2 bases, with 9 bases separating them. Germline CDR1 and CDR2: DFQATT and SNEGSKA (reference sequence). The CDR3 has 13 residues. The CDR3 loop reads CSAIFLRNQPQHF. The CDR3 coding sequence is TGCAGTGCTATTTTCCTCCGCAATCAGCCCCAGCATTTT.